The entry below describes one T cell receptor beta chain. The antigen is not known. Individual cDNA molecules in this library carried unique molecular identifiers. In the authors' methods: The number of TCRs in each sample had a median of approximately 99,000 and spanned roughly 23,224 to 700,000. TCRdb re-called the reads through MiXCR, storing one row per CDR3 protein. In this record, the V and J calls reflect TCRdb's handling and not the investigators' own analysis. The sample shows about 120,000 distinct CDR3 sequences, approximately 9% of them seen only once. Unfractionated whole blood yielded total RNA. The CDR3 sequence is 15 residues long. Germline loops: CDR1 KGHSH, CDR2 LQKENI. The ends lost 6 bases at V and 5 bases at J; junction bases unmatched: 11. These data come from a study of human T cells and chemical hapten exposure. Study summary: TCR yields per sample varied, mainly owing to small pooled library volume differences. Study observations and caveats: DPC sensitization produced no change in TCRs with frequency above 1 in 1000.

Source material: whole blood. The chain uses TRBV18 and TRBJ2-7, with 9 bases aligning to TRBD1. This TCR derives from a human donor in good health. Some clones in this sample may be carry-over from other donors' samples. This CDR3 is CASSPTRTGEDEQYF. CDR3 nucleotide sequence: TGTGCCAGCTCCCCGACAAGGACAGGGGAGGACGAGCAGTACTTC.